Given below is one T cell receptor (beta chain) in context. This entry comes from a study of blood T cell repertoires in COVID-19. In the original processing: Amplifying reference gene primers gave estimates of nucleated cell counts. Profiling relied on immunoSEQ multiplex PCR, and the TCRdb table lists in-frame clones only, not all of them. The V and J calls and clone size come from that table; D and trimming were worked out from the DNA. The sample has 160,000 or so clones; around 90% are singletons. The J segment lost 0 bases and the V segment lost 7 bases, leaving 8 bases of the junction unmatched. Germline CDR1 reads LNHDA; CDR2 reads SQIVND (reference sequence). The CDR3 is 18 amino acids.

The rearrangement uses TRBV19 and TRBJ2-6, with 11 bases aligning to TRBD1. The receptor's source is an older woman who had recovered from COVID-19. What was sequenced was peripheral blood. CDR3 nucleotide sequence: TGTGCCAGTACCGAATATGGACAGGGGGCCTCTGGGGCCAACGTCCTGACTTTC. Translated, it gives CASTEYGQGASGANVLTF.